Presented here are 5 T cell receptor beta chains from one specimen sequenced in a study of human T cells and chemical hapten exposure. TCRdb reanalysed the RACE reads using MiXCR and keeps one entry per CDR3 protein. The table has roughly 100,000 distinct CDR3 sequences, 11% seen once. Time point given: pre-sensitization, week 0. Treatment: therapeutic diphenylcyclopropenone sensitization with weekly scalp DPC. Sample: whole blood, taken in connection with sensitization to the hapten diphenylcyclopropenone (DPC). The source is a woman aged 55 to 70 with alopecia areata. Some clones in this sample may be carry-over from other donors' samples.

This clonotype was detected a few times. CDR3 region: CASSFFGQAGLFF. CDR3 sequence (DNA): TGTGCCAGCAGTTTCTTCGGACAGGCGGGGTTGTTTTTT. The V call is TRBV12-3 or TRBV12-4, the J call TRBJ1-4, with 7 bases matching TRBD1. V shed 3 bases and J 15 bases; nucleotides not matched to a gene: 10. The CDR3 consists of 13 residues.

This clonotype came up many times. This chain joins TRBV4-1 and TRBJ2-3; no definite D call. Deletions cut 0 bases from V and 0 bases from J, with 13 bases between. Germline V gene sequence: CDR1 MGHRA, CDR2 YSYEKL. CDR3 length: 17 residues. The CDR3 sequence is CASSQDKTTPSTDTQYF. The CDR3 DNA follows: TGCGCCAGCAGCCAAGATAAAACTACCCCAAGCACAGATACGCAGTATTTT.

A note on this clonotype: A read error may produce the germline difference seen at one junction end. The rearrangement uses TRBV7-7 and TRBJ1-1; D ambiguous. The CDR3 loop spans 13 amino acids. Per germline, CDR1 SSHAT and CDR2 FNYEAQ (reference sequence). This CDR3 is CASSLREGTEAFF. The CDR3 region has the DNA TGTGCTAGCAGCTTAAGGGAGGGCACTGAAGCTTTCTTT.

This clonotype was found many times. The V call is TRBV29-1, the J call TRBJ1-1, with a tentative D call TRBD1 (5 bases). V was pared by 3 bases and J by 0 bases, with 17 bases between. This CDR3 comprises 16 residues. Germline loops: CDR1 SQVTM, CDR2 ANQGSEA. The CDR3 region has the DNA TGCAGCGTTGAGGGGGGTCCGACCATTTTGAACACTGAAGCTTTCTTT. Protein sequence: CSVEGGPTILNTEAFF. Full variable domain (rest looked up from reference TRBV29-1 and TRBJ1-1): SAVISQKPSRDICQRGTSLTIQCQVDSQVTMMFWYRQQPGQSLTLIATANQGSEATYESGFVIDKFPISRPNLTFSTLTVSNMSPEDSSIYLCSVEGGPTILNTEAFFGQGTRLTVV.

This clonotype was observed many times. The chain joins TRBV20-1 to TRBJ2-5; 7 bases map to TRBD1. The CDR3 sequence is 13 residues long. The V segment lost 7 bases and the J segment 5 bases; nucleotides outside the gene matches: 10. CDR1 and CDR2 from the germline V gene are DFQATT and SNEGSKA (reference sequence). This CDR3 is CSGQTGPPETQYF. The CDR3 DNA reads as TGCAGTGGCCAGACAGGGCCCCCTGAGACCCAGTACTTC.